The T cell receptor beta chain described here comes from a study of siplizumab effects on memory and regulatory T cells. TCRdb keeps only in-frame clones here, not all; method: immunoSEQ multiplex PCR. Altogether about 120,000 clones are present, about 93% being singletons, with the ten largest covering approximately 0.17%. Trimming cost V 5 bases and J 5 bases; bases outside gene matches: 5. The CDR3 length is 15 residues. Germline values: CDR1 SGHTA, CDR2 FQGNSA. Findings of the study overall: Both greater diversity than memory cells and a major contribution to the alloresponse seemed to characterize naive T cells.

Notes on this clone: Its target is not known.

The gene calls are TRBV7-2 and TRBJ2-5, with 13 bases identical to TRBD2. Source material: non-Treg CD4+ T cells sorted from blood. The receptor's source is a human donor in good health. The CDR3 spells CASSLTSGGAETQYF. CDR3 DNA: TGTGCCAGCAGCCTTACTAGCGGGGGGGCTGAGACCCAGTACTTC.